The 22 T cell receptor beta chains reported below all come from one sample, sequenced in a study of read filtering for tumor transcriptome and immune sequencing. The library was built from roughly 400 ng RNA with molecular barcoded adaptors for alpha/delta and beta/gamma chains. TCRdb independently ran MiXCR on the reads; one entry per CDR3 protein. The table includes fewer than 45,000 distinct CDR3 sequences, around 15% detected once. Sequencing was carried out using a population of CD138-negative cells sorted from bone marrow. Receptors originate from a donor at least 40 years old with multiple myeloma.

This clonotype showed up many times. This chain connects TRBV29-1 to TRBJ2-1; 10 nucleotides match TRBD2. J was trimmed by 7 bases and V by 5 bases; bases with no gene match: 5. The CDR3 has 13 amino acids. Germline values: CDR1 SQVTM, CDR2 ANQGSEA. CDR3 bases: TGCAGCGTTTTCCTAGCGGGGGTAAATGAGCAGTTCTTC. As protein: CSVFLAGVNEQFF.

This clonotype was counted many times. The chain combines TRBV28 with TRBJ2-7; no clear D gene. V was clipped by 6 bases and J by 4 bases, with 10 bases between them. The germline V gene encodes CDR1 MDHEN and CDR2 SYDVKM. The CDR3 extends over 12 amino acids. DNA for the CDR3: TGTGCCAGCAGGACCGGTGGGTACGAGCAGTACTTC. This codes for CASRTGGYEQYF.

This clonotype appeared many times. J is TRBJ1-1 and V is TRBV5-1; 7 bases line up with TRBD1. This CDR3 has 14 amino acids. Germline V gene sequence: CDR1 SGHRS, CDR2 YFSETQ. V was clipped by 7 bases and J by 4 bases; unmatched bases: 10. The CDR3 nucleotides read TGCGCCAGCGGGGCAGGGGGAGGTGGCACTGAAGCTTTCTTT. Its translation: CASGAGGGGTEAFF.

Many counts were recorded for this clonotype. The J gene is TRBJ2-7, the V gene TRBV19; 9 nucleotides match TRBD2. CDR1 and CDR2 (germline): LNHDA, SQIVND (reference sequence). The J segment lost 2 bases and the V segment lost 3 bases, leaving 5 bases of the junction unmatched. The CDR3 extends over 15 amino acids. The DNA of the CDR3 is TGTGCCAGTAGTATCGCCCTAGCGGGGCCCTACGAGCAGTACTTC. Its translation is CASSIALAGPYEQYF.

This clonotype was observed at least ten times. The rearrangement joins TRBV30 to TRBJ1-1; D unclear. Germline V lookup: CDR1 GTSNPN, CDR2 SVGIG (reference sequence). V lost 0 bases and J 1 base, leaving 9 bases between the germline ends. The CDR3 covers 14 residues. CDR3 sequence reads: CAWSVKHPNTEAFF. The CDR3 coding sequence is TGTGCCTGGAGTGTAAAACACCCGAACACTGAAGCTTTCTTT.

This clonotype was recorded a few times. The V and J genes are TRBV6-5 and TRBJ2-6, with 11 bases matching TRBD2. The CDR3 has 17 residues. V shed 8 bases, J shed 2 bases, and the junction held 8 bases outside the gene matches. Germline loops: CDR1 MNHEY, CDR2 SVGAGI. The CDR3 DNA sequence: TGTGCCAGCGGTTTAGCGGGAGGGATCGCTGGGGCCAACGTCCTGACTTTC. This gives the protein CASGLAGGIAGANVLTF.

This clonotype has ten or more counts. The chain joins TRBV24-1 to TRBJ2-1; 10 positions match TRBD2. V gave up 3 bases and J gave up 7 bases; unmatched junction bases: 17. CDR1 and CDR2 (germline): KGHDR, SFDVKD. The CDR3 runs 19 residues. This CDR3 reads CATSDLREGSGRGANEQFF. The CDR3 DNA is TGTGCCACCAGTGATCTGAGGGAGGGAAGCGGGAGGGGTGCGAATGAGCAGTTCTTC.

This clonotype was counted ten times or more. The V gene is TRBV20-1, the J gene TRBJ2-7; 7 bases agree with TRBD1. From germline, CDR1 is DFQATT and CDR2 SNEGSKA (reference sequence). Trimming took 3 bases from V and 7 from J; bases not matched to a gene: 15. The CDR3 totals 15 residues. CDR3 loop: CSASRLVPGQREQYF. The CDR3 nucleotides read TGCAGTGCTAGTAGGTTAGTCCCGGGACAGCGGGAGCAGTACTTC.

This clonotype came up many times. This chain joins TRBV2 and TRBJ1-1; tentative D call: TRBD1 (5 bases). Germline assignment: CDR1 SNHLY and CDR2 FYNNEI. This CDR3 is 15 amino acids long. V was clipped by 3 bases and J by 1 base, with 12 bases between them. The CDR3 loop is CASSEEGRGNTEAFF. DNA of the CDR3: TGTGCCAGCAGTGAGGAGGGGCGGGGGAACACTGAAGCTTTCTTT.

This clonotype was recorded many times. A junction boundary mismatches the germline segment, possibly from a read error. V and J are TRBV20-1 and TRBJ2-5; D may be TRBD1 (5 bases). CDR1 DFQATT and CDR2 SNEGSKA come from the germline V gene (reference sequence). CDR3 length equals 13 residues. For the CDR3, the DNA is TGTGTCAAACAGGAGATACCTTTAGAGACCCAGTACTTC. This translates into CVKQEIPLETQYF.

This clonotype came up many times. The chain combines TRBV12-3 or TRBV12-4 with TRBJ2-1, with 12 nucleotides matching TRBD2. V was pared by 6 bases and J by 7 bases, with 4 bases of the junction left unmatched. This CDR3 has 14 residues. This CDR3 is CASRLAGGLNEQFF. As DNA, the CDR3 is TGTGCCAGCAGGCTAGCGGGAGGGCTAAATGAGCAGTTCTTC.

In this sample, this clonotype turned up a few times. A read error is possible here, since a much larger clone lies one base away. The V gene is TRBV3-1, the J gene TRBJ2-6; D possibly uses TRBD1 or TRBD2 (5 bases each). From germline, CDR1 is LGHDT and CDR2 YNNKEL (reference sequence). The CDR3 consists of 16 residues. The CDR3 nucleotides read TGTGACAGCAGCCCCGGGGCAGAACCTGGGGCCAACGTCCTGACTTTC. Amino acids: CDSSPGAEPGANVLTF.

This clonotype was seen ten or more times. The chain carries TRBV29-1 and TRBJ2-3; 11 bases agree with TRBD1. Germline CDR1 reads SQVTM; CDR2 reads ANQGSEA. V lost 7 bases to trimming and J lost 4 bases; unmatched junction nucleotides: 7. The CDR3 is 14 residues long. The chain's CDR3 is CSATGQGAADTQYF. Here the CDR3 DNA reads TGCAGCGCCACCGGACAGGGGGCGGCAGATACGCAGTATTTT.

There are many counts of this clonotype. The chain carries TRBV24-1 and TRBJ2-1, with TRBD1 as a possible D gene (6 bases). V was shortened by 6 bases and J by 5 bases, with 10 bases between the two germline ends. The germline CDR1 and CDR2 sequences are KGHDR and SFDVKD. This CDR3 comprises 13 residues. The CDR3 spells CATSLRQDNEQFF. As DNA, the CDR3 is TGTGCCACCAGTCTCCGACAGGACAATGAGCAGTTCTTC.

In its sample, this clonotype was seen many times. V and J are TRBV7-2 and TRBJ2-7; D possibly corresponds to TRBD1 (6 bases). Germline-derived CDR1 and CDR2 are SGHTA and FQGNSA. The CDR3 consists of 14 residues. V was clipped by 5 bases and J by 3 bases, with 14 bases between them. CDR3 residues: CASSLGTSHYEQYF. The CDR3 DNA reads TGTGCCAGCAGCCTAGGGACAAGCCACTACGAGCAGTACTTC. Based on the CDR3 plus reference TRBV7-2 and TRBJ2-7, the full variable domain is GAGVSQSPSNKVTEKGKDVELRCDPISGHTALYWYRQSLGQGLEFLIYFQGNSAPDKSGLPSDRFSAERTGGSVSTLTIQRTQQEDSAVYLCASSLGTSHYEQYFGPGTRLTVT.

The CDR3 DNA reads as TGCAGTGCTAGCGACTGGAGCTCCTACGAGCAGTACTTC. It is translated as CSASDWSSYEQYF. The chain is built from TRBV20-1 and TRBJ2-7, with D hard to call. Trimming pared 3 bases from V and 0 bases from J, leaving 9 bases between. The CDR3 runs to 13 residues. Germline V CDR1 and CDR2: DFQATT, SNEGSKA (reference sequence).

This clonotype came up many times. The chain uses TRBV11-2 and TRBJ2-3; 7 bases line up with TRBD2. V shed 2 bases and J 2 bases; nucleotides not matched to a gene: 10. The CDR3 covers 17 residues. Germline CDR1 reads SGHAT; CDR2 reads FQNNGV. Here the CDR3 reads CASSLRSLAEITDTQYF. In DNA form, the CDR3 reads TGTGCCAGCAGCTTAAGGTCCCTAGCGGAGATCACAGATACGCAGTATTTT.

This clonotype has a count of ten or more. The chain combines TRBV5-1 with TRBJ1-4; 9 nucleotides align to TRBD1. CDR3 size: 16 residues. The V gene end was trimmed by 4 bases and the J gene end by 8 bases; junction bases not matched to a gene: 12. Looked up from germline, CDR1 is SGHRS and CDR2 is YFSETQ. CDR3 in DNA: TGCGCCAGCAGCGGCGGACAGGGGCTCAAAAACGAAAAACTGTTTTTT. This translates into CASSGGQGLKNEKLFF.

This clonotype appeared many times. This chain connects TRBV14 to TRBJ2-2, with 8 bases fitting TRBD2. V lost 4 bases, J lost 2 bases, and 6 bases stayed unmatched. Germline V lookup: CDR1 SGHDN, CDR2 FVKESK. The CDR3 totals 16 residues. This CDR3 reads CASSRIGTRNTGELFF. CDR3 nucleotides: TGTGCCAGCAGCCGGATAGGGACTAGAAACACCGGGGAGCTGTTTTTT.

This clonotype showed up many times. V and J are TRBV2 and TRBJ2-1; 11 nucleotides line up with TRBD2. The CDR3 contains 15 residues. Germline loops: CDR1 SNHLY, CDR2 FYNNEI. J gave up 4 bases and V 4 bases, and 3 bases lay outside the gene matches. Here the CDR3 reads CASSAGTSGYNEQFF. The CDR3 DNA reads as TGTGCCAGCAGTGCCGGGACTAGCGGTTACAATGAGCAGTTCTTC.

As concerns this clonotype: Given a far larger clone just one base away, this is likely a sequencing read error. The chain recombines TRBV10-3 with TRBJ2-1; TRBD2 matches at 7 bases. V gave up 5 bases and J gave up 4 bases; unmatched junction bases: 14. The CDR3 consists of 17 residues. Germline CDR1 and CDR2: ENHRY and SYGVKD. CDR3: CAISYLGLVGPYNEQFF. For the CDR3, the DNA is TGTGCCATCAGTTACCTCGGACTAGTAGGGCCGTACAATGAGCAGTTCTTC.

This clonotype was observed many times. The gene calls are TRBV20-1 and TRBJ2-5; TRBD2 is a possible D gene (7 bases). Per the germline V gene, CDR1 is DFQATT and CDR2 is SNEGSKA (reference sequence). This CDR3 has 15 residues. V was cut by 1 base and J by 2 bases, with 14 bases left in between. The CDR3: CSARGLRGGQETQYF. CDR3 coding DNA: TGCAGTGCTAGAGGGTTAAGGGGGGGGCAAGAGACCCAGTACTTC.